These 6 T cell receptor beta chains were all obtained from the same sample, sequenced in a study of cytomegalovirus exposure and HLA in healthy donors. The PCR had 60 Vbeta and 13 Jbeta primers. This table comes from immunoSEQ multiplex PCR, and its TCRdb copy is limited to in-frame clones, with some not included. The table shows 85,000 to 100,000 clones, with over 65% occurring only once. Sequenced sample: PBMCs. These TCRs come from a man aged 55 to 69 in good health and CMV-seropositive.

The chain employs TRBV12-5 and TRBJ1-4, with D perhaps TRBD1 (6 bases). Germline assignment: CDR1 LGHNT and CDR2 FRNRAP. Trimming shortened V by 3 bases and J by 8 bases, and 10 bases separated the two germline ends. This CDR3 spans 13 amino acids. The CDR3 DNA reads TGTGCTAGTGGTTTAAGGGGGAGCGAAAAACTGTTTTTT. Protein: CASGLRGSEKLFF.

The chain joins TRBV5-4 to TRBJ1-2; 9 bases match TRBD1. V shed 5 bases, J shed 2 bases, and the junction held 19 bases outside the gene matches. The CDR3 is 19 amino acids. The V gene's germline CDR1 is SGHNT and CDR2 YYREEE (reference sequence). The CDR3 bases are TGTGCCAGCAGGGGAATGGGACAGGGCTATTCTACCCCCAACTATGGCTACACCTTC. It encodes CASRGMGQGYSTPNYGYTF. The full variable domain, rest sourced from reference TRBV5-4 and TRBJ1-2, is ETGVTQSPTHLIKTRGQQVTLRCSSQSGHNTVSWYQQALGQGPQFIFQYYREEENGRGNFPPRFSGLQFPNYSSELNVNALELDDSALYLCASRGMGQGYSTPNYGYTFGSGTRLTVV.

Only one count was recorded for this clone. The chain carries TRBV6-1 and TRBJ2-5, with 7 bases matching TRBD2. Germline V gene lookup returns CDR1 MNHNS and CDR2 SASEGT. V lost 5 bases to trimming and J lost 4 bases; unmatched junction nucleotides: 7. The CDR3 has 14 amino acids. CDR3 nucleotide sequence: TGTGCCAGCAGTCCCATCGGGGAGGGAGAGACCCAGTACTTC. Protein: CASSPIGEGETQYF.

As concerns this clone: The junction departs from the called germline gene at one end, perhaps through a read error. The V call is TRBV7-7, the J call TRBJ2-1; maybe TRBD1 (6 bases). Germline V gene data show CDR1 as SSHAT and CDR2 as FNYEAQ (reference sequence). The CDR3 runs 13 residues. CDR3 bases: TGTGCTAGCAGCTCCCGGGACATGGGTGAGCAGTTCTTC. The encoded protein is CASSSRDMGEQFF. Filled out from reference TRBV7-7 and TRBJ2-1, the complete variable domain reads GAGVSQSPRYKVTKRGQDVTLRCDPISSHATLYWYQQALGQGPEFLTYFNYEAQPDKSGLPSDRFSAERPEGSISTLTIQRTEQRDSAMYRCASSSRDMGEQFFGPGTRLTVL.

The rearrangement uses TRBV2 and TRBJ1-3; 7 bases are a match to TRBD1. The germline gives CDR1 SNHLY, CDR2 FYNNEI. The V segment lost 7 bases and the J segment 0 bases; nucleotides outside the gene matches: 12. This CDR3 comprises 17 residues. CDR3: CASTELGQLSSGNTIYF. CDR3 coding DNA: TGTGCCAGCACCGAACTGGGACAGCTCAGCTCTGGAAACACCATATATTTT.

J is TRBJ2-6 and V is TRBV2; 10 bases map to TRBD2. The J segment lost 3 bases and the V segment lost 7 bases, leaving 9 bases of the junction unmatched. Germline-derived CDR1 and CDR2 are SNHLY and FYNNEI. The CDR3 is 17 amino acids. The DNA for the CDR3 is TGTGCCAGCACCGAAGGACTAGCGGCTAGTGGGGCCAACGTCCTGACTTTC. It translates to CASTEGLAASGANVLTF.